The 27 T cell receptor beta chains below come from one sample, sequenced in a study of T cell responses to AZD1222 COVID-19 vaccine. Generated by immunoSEQ multiplex PCR, the TCRdb table keeps only in-frame clones and is missing some. This sample carries more than 50,000 clones, roughly 90% of them seen once, and the ten largest clones take under 3.5%. The sample consisted of peripheral blood, taken 28 days after the second AZD1222 dose. These receptors originate from an adult who received the AZD1222 COVID-19 vaccine.

This clone occurred once. V gene TRBV30 combines with J gene TRBJ2-7; 7 bases are a match to TRBD1. Per the germline V gene, CDR1 is GTSNPN and CDR2 is SVGIG (reference sequence). The V segment lost 4 bases and the J segment 5 bases; nucleotides outside the gene matches: 14. The CDR3 runs 15 residues. Written as DNA, the CDR3 is TGTGCCTGGATGAGCTTAGGGACAGCTCTGCACGAGCAGTACTTC. This codes for CAWMSLGTALHEQYF. Using reference TRBV30 and TRBJ2-7 for the parts outside the CDR3, the full variable domain is SQTIHQWPATLVQPVGSPLSLECTVEGTSNPNLYWYRQAAGRGLQLLFYSVGIGQISSEVPQNLSASRPQDRQFILSSKKLLLSDSGFYLCAWMSLGTALHEQYFGPGTRLTVT.

In this sample, this clone turned up a few times. The V call is TRBV18, the J call TRBJ2-5; possible D gene TRBD1, 6 bases. V lost 2 bases to trimming and J lost 3 bases, with 7 bases between them. Germline CDR1 KGHSH, CDR2 LQKENI. This CDR3 contains 13 residues. The CDR3 sequence is CASSPSGEETQYF. Written as DNA, the CDR3 is TGTGCCAGCTCACCATCAGGGGAAGAGACCCAGTACTTC.

This clone has only one observation. The chain has TRBV7-9 and TRBJ1-1; a weak D match, TRBD1 (5 bases). This CDR3 is 14 amino acids long. Trimming stripped 5 bases from V and 4 bases from J, with 14 bases between. CDR1 is SEHNR and CDR2 is FQNEAQ in the germline V gene (reference sequence). The CDR3 here is CASSTSGAGTEAFF. CDR3 sequence (DNA): TGTGCCAGCAGCACAAGTGGGGCCGGCACTGAAGCTTTCTTT.

The chain links TRBV3-1 (or the pseudogene TRBV3-2) to TRBJ2-6, with D perhaps matching TRBD2 (5 bases). Germline-derived CDR1 and CDR2 are LGHDT and YNNKEL (reference sequence). Trimming stripped 1 base from V and 4 bases from J, with 8 bases between. The CDR3 runs 15 residues. The CDR3 region is CASSQGSGGANVLTF. CDR3 coding DNA: TGTGCCAGCAGCCAAGGGTCGGGAGGGGCCAACGTCCTGACTTTC.

This clone was counted only a few times. This sequence joins TRBV27 and TRBJ1-5; 7 positions match TRBD1. Trimming removed 10 bases from V and 6 bases from J; junction bases left unmatched: 9. This CDR3 has 13 amino acids. Per the germline V gene, CDR1 is MNHEY and CDR2 is SMNVEV (reference sequence). The CDR3: CATSQGRRQPQHF. As DNA, the CDR3 is TGTGCCACCTCACAGGGGAGACGTCAGCCCCAGCATTTT.

Only one count was recorded for this clone. This chain uses TRBV2 with TRBJ2-5; unclear D gene. The CDR3 runs to 12 residues. CDR1 SNHLY and CDR2 FYNNEI come from the germline V gene. V gave up 10 bases and J gave up 5 bases, with 14 bases separating them. Written as DNA, the CDR3 is TGTGCCAACAAGCGAGAAGGGGAGACCCAGTACTTC. It codes for CANKREGETQYF. The full variable domain, completed using reference TRBV2 and TRBJ2-5, is EPEVTQTPSHQVTQMGQEVILRCVPISNHLYFYWYRQILGQKVEFLVSFYNNEISEKSEIFDDQFSVERPDGSNFTLKIRSTKLEDSAMYFCANKREGETQYFGPGTRLLVL.

The chain is built from TRBV5-4 and TRBJ1-1; D is perhaps TRBD1 (5 bases). The V gene lost 4 bases and the J gene lost 7 bases, with 8 bases spanning the gap. The germline V gene has CDR1 SGHNT and CDR2 YYREEE (reference sequence). This CDR3 is built from 11 residues. The CDR3 spells CASSGGGEAFF. The CDR3, as DNA: TGTGCCAGCAGCGGGGGTGGTGAAGCTTTCTTT.

J is TRBJ1-1 and V is TRBV24-1; D is perhaps TRBD1 (5 bases). Trimming left V 4 bases short and J 1 base short, with 6 bases between. Germline CDR1 and CDR2: KGHDR and SFDVKD. The CDR3 loop spans 13 amino acids. The CDR3 DNA sequence: TGTGCCACCAGTGAGGGACCGAACACTGAAGCTTTCTTT. Its protein is CATSEGPNTEAFF.

The chain joins TRBV30 to TRBJ1-6; TRBD1 might be the D (5 bases). The germline gives CDR1 GTSNPN, CDR2 SVGIG (reference sequence). V lost 0 bases to trimming and J lost 8 bases, with 8 bases between them. The CDR3 contains 13 residues. This CDR3 reads CAWSVIRDSPLHF. The DNA for the CDR3 is TGTGCCTGGAGTGTAATCAGGGATTCACCCCTCCACTTT.

The gene calls are TRBV7-2 and TRBJ2-7; 8 positions match TRBD2. This CDR3 contains 15 residues. Germline assignment: CDR1 SGHTA and CDR2 FQGNSA. The V gene end was trimmed by 7 bases and the J gene end by 0 bases; junction bases not matched to a gene: 8. CDR3 DNA: TGTGCCAGCACCCCCGGGAGGGGTTTCTCCTACGAGCAGTACTTC. Its protein is CASTPGRGFSYEQYF.

The V gene is TRBV10-1, the J gene TRBJ2-1; 7 bases match TRBD2. This CDR3 is 16 amino acids long. V gave up 0 bases and J gave up 4 bases; unmatched junction bases: 6. Germline V lookup: CDR1 WNHNN, CDR2 SYGVQD (reference sequence). CDR3 region: CASSESGGSGYNEQFF. The CDR3 region has the DNA TGCGCCAGCAGTGAGTCGGGCGGGAGCGGTTACAATGAGCAGTTCTTC.

The chain has TRBV7-9 and TRBJ2-1, with 10 bases that match TRBD2. This CDR3 has 15 amino acids. V trimming: 7 bases; J trimming: 5 bases; junction bases outside the gene matches: 8. The germline CDR1 and CDR2 sequences are SEHNR and FQNEAQ (reference sequence). CDR3 sequence: CASKASGSINNEQFF. The CDR3 nucleotides are TGTGCCAGCAAGGCTAGCGGGAGTATAAACAATGAGCAGTTCTTC.

The chain is built from TRBV6-5 and TRBJ1-1, with D possibly being TRBD1 (6 bases). This CDR3 is 13 amino acids long. V gave up 6 bases and J gave up 4 bases, with 12 bases separating them. Germline CDR1 and CDR2: MNHEY and SVGAGI. The CDR3 spells CASSRTEGTEAFF. The CDR3 DNA sequence: TGTGCCAGCAGCCGGACAGAGGGCACTGAAGCTTTCTTT.

V usage is TRBV29-1 and J usage is TRBJ2-7, with TRBD1 matching over 8 bases. Germline V gene data show CDR1 as SQVTM and CDR2 as ANQGSEA. V shed 4 bases and J 6 bases; nucleotides not matched to a gene: 8. The CDR3 sequence is 13 residues long. CDR3 in amino acids: CSVGIGQGFEQYF. The DNA for the CDR3 is TGCAGCGTTGGGATTGGACAGGGCTTCGAGCAGTACTTC.

This chain connects TRBV6-5 to TRBJ2-3; 13 bases are a match to TRBD2. Looked up from germline, CDR1 is MNHEY and CDR2 is SVGAGI. Losses at the gene ends were 11 bases for V and 5 bases for J; bases not matched to a gene: 4. The CDR3 extends over 13 amino acids. The chain's CDR3 is CAGGTSGIDTQYF. The CDR3 DNA reads TGTGCCGGGGGGACTAGCGGGATAGATACGCAGTATTTT.

The chain links TRBV30 to TRBJ2-7; weak D call: TRBD2 (5 bases). CDR1 GTSNPN and CDR2 SVGIG come from the germline V gene (reference sequence). Trimming cost V 0 bases and J 3 bases, with 9 bases left between them. The CDR3 consists of 13 residues. The CDR3 sequence: CAWSVAGGYEQYF. For the CDR3, the DNA is TGTGCCTGGAGTGTAGCAGGAGGCTACGAGCAGTACTTC.

The chain joins TRBV19 to TRBJ2-1, with TRBD1 matching over 9 bases. CDR1 LNHDA and CDR2 SQIVND come from the germline V gene (reference sequence). The CDR3 length is 15 residues. V shed 6 bases, J shed 12 bases, and the junction held 15 bases outside the gene matches. CDR3 protein: CASRRTGEIVVGQFF. CDR3 nucleotides: TGTGCCAGTAGACGGACAGGGGAGATTGTGGTAGGGCAGTTCTTC.

The rearrangement links TRBV29-1 to TRBJ2-1; 11 bases agree with TRBD1. With 5 bases clipped from V and 5 bases from J, the junction kept 5 bases outside the gene matches. Germline V gene sequence: CDR1 SQVTM, CDR2 ANQGSEA. This CDR3 region has 14 residues. CDR3 coding DNA: TGCAGCGTTAGGGACAGGGGGTGGGACAATGAGCAGTTCTTC. Translating gives CSVRDRGWDNEQFF.

V is TRBV5-1 and J is TRBJ1-6, with TRBD1 matching 9 bases. Germline V CDR1 and CDR2: SGHRS, YFSETQ. Trimming removed 4 bases from V and 7 bases from J; junction bases left unmatched: 9. CDR3 size: 16 residues. CDR3 in DNA: TGCGCCAGCAGCACGACTAGGGACAGGGCGAATTCACCCCTCCACTTT. Translation: CASSTTRDRANSPLHF. The complete variable domain, with remaining parts taken from reference TRBV5-1 and TRBJ1-6, reads KAGVTQTPRYLIKTRGQQVTLSCSPISGHRSVSWYQQTPGQGLQFLFEYFSETQRNKGNFPGRFSGRQFSNSRSEMNVSTLELGDSALYLCASSTTRDRANSPLHFGNGTRLTVT.

The rearrangement uses TRBV7-9 and TRBJ1-6; the match to TRBD1 covers 10 bases. After removal of 5 bases from V and 7 bases from J, the junction contained 5 bases not matched to a gene. The CDR3 length is 15 residues. Looked up from germline, CDR1 is SEHNR and CDR2 is FQNEAQ (reference sequence). For the CDR3, the DNA is TGTGCCAGCAGCCCACAGGGACAGGGGAATTCACCCCTCCACTTT. The encoded protein is CASSPQGQGNSPLHF. The complete variable domain, with remaining parts taken from reference TRBV7-9 and TRBJ1-6, reads DTGVSQNPRHKITKRGQNVTFRCDPISEHNRLYWYRQTLGQGPEFLTYFQNEAQLEKSRLLSDRFSAERPKGSFSTLEIQRTEQGDSAMYLCASSPQGQGNSPLHFGNGTRLTVT.

CDR3 sequence (DNA): TGTGCCAGCACCCCCCCCGGGGGAAGCACCGGGGAGCTGTTTTTT. Translating gives CASTPPGGSTGELFF. The genes are TRBV3-1 (or the pseudogene TRBV3-2) and TRBJ2-2; TRBD2 might be the D (6 bases). The V end was cut by 7 bases, the J end by 4 bases, with 16 bases between. CDR1 LGHDT and CDR2 YNNKEL come from the germline V gene (reference sequence). The CDR3 extends over 15 amino acids.

This clone was seen more than once but under ten times. The V gene is TRBV28, the J gene TRBJ1-2, with D possibly matching TRBD1 (5 bases). V lost 5 bases to trimming and J lost 6 bases, with 16 bases between them. Germline V lookup: CDR1 MDHEN, CDR2 SYDVKM. The CDR3 loop spans 14 amino acids. The CDR3 spells CASSPRGGRDGYTF. CDR3 DNA sequence: TGTGCCAGCAGTCCCCGGGGGGGACGAGATGGCTACACCTTC.

The J gene is TRBJ2-1, the V gene TRBV24-1, with TRBD2 identical over 12 bases. The CDR3 runs to 15 residues. V shed 6 bases and J 3 bases; nucleotides not matched to a gene: 2. Germline V lookup: CDR1 KGHDR, CDR2 SFDVKD. In DNA form, the CDR3 reads TGTGCCACCAGTCCGACTAGCGGGAGCTACAATGAGCAGTTCTTC. Its protein product is CATSPTSGSYNEQFF.

This clone appeared a single time. The chain carries TRBV2 and TRBJ1-5, with 11 bases lining up with TRBD1. The CDR3 sequence is 14 residues long. In germline, CDR1 is SNHLY, CDR2 FYNNEI. J gave up 4 bases and V 6 bases, and 2 bases lay outside the gene matches. The CDR3 loop reads CASSGQGANQPQHF. The CDR3 nucleotides read TGTGCCAGCAGCGGACAGGGGGCGAATCAGCCCCAGCATTTT. The full variable domain, in which reference TRBV2 and TRBJ1-5 provide the parts outside the CDR3, is EPEVTQTPSHQVTQMGQEVILRCVPISNHLYFYWYRQILGQKVEFLVSFYNNEISEKSEIFDDQFSVERPDGSNFTLKIRSTKLEDSAMYFCASSGQGANQPQHFGDGTRLSIL.

The rearrangement links TRBV4-1 to TRBJ2-7; D is unclear. Trimming cost V 0 bases and J 7 bases, with 7 bases left between them. The CDR3 sequence is 12 residues long. CDR1 is MGHRA, CDR2 YSYEKL, per germline. CDR3 nucleotides: TGCGCCAGCAGCCAAGAGTCGGGTGAGCAGTACTTC. This sequence encodes CASSQESGEQYF.

In DNA form, the CDR3 reads TGTGCCGTACGCCCCGGCTTAGCGGGGGATACGCAGTATTTT. It codes for CAVRPGLAGDTQYF. The chain carries TRBV10-3 and TRBJ2-3, with 8 nucleotides matching TRBD2. There are 14 residues in the CDR3. With V trimmed by 11 bases and J by 6 bases, 13 bases remained unmatched. The germline V gene encodes CDR1 ENHRY and CDR2 SYGVKD.

In its sample, this clone was seen once. The chain joins TRBV3-1 (or the pseudogene TRBV3-2) to TRBJ2-3, with D unclear. This CDR3 is 13 amino acids long. V lost 6 bases, J lost 7 bases, and 14 bases lay in between. The germline V gene encodes CDR1 LGHDT and CDR2 YNNKEL (reference sequence). The CDR3 protein is CASSRLLSHTQYF. The CDR3 region has the DNA TGTGCCAGCAGTCGACTTCTTTCACATACGCAGTATTTT.